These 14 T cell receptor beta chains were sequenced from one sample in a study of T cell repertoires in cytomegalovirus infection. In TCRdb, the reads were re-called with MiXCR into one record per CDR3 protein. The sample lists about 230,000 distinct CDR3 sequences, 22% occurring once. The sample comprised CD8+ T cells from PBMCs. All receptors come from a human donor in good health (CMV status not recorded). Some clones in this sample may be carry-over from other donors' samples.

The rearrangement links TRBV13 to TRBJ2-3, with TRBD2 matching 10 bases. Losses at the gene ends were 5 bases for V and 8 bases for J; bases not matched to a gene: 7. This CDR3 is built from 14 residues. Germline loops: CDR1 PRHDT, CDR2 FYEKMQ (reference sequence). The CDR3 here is CASSISGGVSTQYF. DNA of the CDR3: TGTGCCAGCAGCATAAGCGGGGGGGTCTCTACGCAGTATTTT.

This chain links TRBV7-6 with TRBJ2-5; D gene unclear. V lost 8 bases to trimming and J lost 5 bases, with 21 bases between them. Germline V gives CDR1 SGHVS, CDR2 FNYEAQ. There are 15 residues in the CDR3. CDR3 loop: CASGSQASLYETQYF. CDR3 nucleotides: TGTGCCAGCGGCTCCCAAGCCAGTTTGTATGAGACCCAGTACTTC.

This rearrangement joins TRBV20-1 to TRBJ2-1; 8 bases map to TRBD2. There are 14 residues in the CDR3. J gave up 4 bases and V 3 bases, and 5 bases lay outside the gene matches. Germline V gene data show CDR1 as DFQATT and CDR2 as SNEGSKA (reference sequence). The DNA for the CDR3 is TGCAGTGCTAGTGCCGAGCGGGGGTACAATGAGCAGTTCTTC. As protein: CSASAERGYNEQFF.

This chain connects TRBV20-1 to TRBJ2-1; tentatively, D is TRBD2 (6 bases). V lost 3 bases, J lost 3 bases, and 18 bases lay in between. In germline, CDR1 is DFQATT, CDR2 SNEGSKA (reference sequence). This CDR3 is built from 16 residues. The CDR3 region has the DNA TGCAGTGCTAGCCCACTTTCTAGCGCCCTCTACAATGAGCAGTTCTTC. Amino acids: CSASPLSSALYNEQFF.

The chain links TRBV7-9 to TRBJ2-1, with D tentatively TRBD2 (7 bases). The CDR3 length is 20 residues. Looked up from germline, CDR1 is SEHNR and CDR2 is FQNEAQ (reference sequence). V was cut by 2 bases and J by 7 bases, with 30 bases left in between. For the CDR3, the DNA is TGTGCCAGCAGCTTATTGCACCTGACGGGCGGGGGCCCGGTGAGGAATGAGCAGTTCTTC. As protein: CASSLLHLTGGGPVRNEQFF.

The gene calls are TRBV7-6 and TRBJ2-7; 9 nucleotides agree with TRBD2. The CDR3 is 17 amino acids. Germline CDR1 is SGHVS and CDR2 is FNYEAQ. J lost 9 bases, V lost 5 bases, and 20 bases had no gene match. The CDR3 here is CASSQGIGGGGSLGQYF. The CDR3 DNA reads TGTGCCAGCAGCCAGGGGATTGGCGGGGGGGGCTCTTTGGGGCAGTACTTC.

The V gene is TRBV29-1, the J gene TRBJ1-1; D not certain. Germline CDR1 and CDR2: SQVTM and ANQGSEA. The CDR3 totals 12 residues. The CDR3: CRVEAPNTEAFF. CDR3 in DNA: TGCAGAGTGGAAGCGCCCAACACTGAAGCTTTCTTT.

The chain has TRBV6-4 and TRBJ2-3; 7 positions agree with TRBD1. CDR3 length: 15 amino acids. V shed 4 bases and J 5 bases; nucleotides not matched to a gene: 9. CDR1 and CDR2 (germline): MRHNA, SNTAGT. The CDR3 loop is CASSVSFDREDTQYF. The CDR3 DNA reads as TGTGCCAGCAGTGTTAGTTTCGACAGGGAAGATACGCAGTATTTT.

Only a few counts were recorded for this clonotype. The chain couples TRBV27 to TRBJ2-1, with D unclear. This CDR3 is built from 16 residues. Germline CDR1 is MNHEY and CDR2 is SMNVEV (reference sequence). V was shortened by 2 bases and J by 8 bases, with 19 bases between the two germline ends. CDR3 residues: CASSLIASTSVDEQFF. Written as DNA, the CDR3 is TGTGCCAGCAGTTTAATTGCCTCTACAAGCGTCGATGAGCAGTTCTTC.

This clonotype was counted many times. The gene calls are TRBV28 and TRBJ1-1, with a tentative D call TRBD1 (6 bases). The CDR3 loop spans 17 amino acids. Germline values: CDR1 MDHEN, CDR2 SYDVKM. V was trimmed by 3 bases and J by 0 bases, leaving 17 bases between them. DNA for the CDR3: TGTGCCAGCAGTTTGGGACATGGGGGACTATTGAACACTGAAGCTTTCTTT. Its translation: CASSLGHGGLLNTEAFF.

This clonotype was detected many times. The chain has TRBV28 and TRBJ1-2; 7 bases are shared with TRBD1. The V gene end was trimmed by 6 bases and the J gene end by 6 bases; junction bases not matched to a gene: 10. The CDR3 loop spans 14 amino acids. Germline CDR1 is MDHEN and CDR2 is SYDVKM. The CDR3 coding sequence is TGTGCCAGCAGCCCTAGAGAGGGGGCGAATGGCTACACCTTC. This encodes CASSPREGANGYTF.

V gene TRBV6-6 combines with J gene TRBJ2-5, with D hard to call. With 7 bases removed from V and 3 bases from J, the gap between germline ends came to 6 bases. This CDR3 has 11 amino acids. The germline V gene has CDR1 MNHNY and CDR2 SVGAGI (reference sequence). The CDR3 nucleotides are TGTGCCAGCAACCAAGAAGAGACCCAGTACTTC. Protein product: CASNQEETQYF.

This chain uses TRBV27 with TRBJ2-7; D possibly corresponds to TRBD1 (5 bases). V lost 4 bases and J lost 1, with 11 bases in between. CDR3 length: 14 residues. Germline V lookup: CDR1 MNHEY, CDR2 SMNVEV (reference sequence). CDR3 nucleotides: TGTGCCAGCAGTTCAATTGACAGATCCTACGAGCAGTACTTC. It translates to CASSSIDRSYEQYF.

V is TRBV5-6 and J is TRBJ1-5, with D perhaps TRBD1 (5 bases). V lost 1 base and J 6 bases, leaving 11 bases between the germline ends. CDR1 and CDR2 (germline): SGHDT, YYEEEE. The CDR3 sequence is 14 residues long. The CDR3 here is CASSLQTATQPQHF. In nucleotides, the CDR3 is TGTGCCAGCAGCTTGCAGACAGCAACTCAGCCCCAGCATTTT. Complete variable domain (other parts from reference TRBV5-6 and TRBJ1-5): DAGVTQSPTHLIKTRGQQVTLRCSPKSGHDTVSWYQQALGQGPQFIFQYYEEEERQRGNFPDRFSGHQFPNYSSELNVNALLLGDSALYLCASSLQTATQPQHFGDGTRLSIL.